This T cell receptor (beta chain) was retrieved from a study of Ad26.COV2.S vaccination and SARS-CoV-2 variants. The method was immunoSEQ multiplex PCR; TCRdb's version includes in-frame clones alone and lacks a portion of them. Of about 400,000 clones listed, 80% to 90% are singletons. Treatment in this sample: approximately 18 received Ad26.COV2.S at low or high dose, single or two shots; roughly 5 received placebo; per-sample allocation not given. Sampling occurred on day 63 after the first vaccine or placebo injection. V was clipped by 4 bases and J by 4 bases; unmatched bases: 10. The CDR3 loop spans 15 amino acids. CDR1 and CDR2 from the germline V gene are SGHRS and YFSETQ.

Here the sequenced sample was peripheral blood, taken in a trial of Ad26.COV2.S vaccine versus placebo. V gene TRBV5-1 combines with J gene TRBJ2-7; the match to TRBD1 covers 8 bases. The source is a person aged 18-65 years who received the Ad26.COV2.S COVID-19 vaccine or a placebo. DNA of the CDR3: TGCGCCAGCAGCACAGAGGACAGGGAGGTTTACGAGCAGTACTTC. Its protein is CASSTEDREVYEQYF.